This TCR beta chain was recorded in a study of blood T cell repertoires in COVID-19. Study details: Sites across the United States, Italy and Spain contributed samples from acute and convalescent COVID-19. In each case, the material was cDNA or gDNA derived from T cells, B-cell-depleted T cells, or PBMCs.

Source study methods: The authors estimated nucleated cell counts from reference gene primer amplification. Libraries were prepared by immunoSEQ multiplex PCR; TCRdb keeps only in-frame clonotypes and omits some of them. V and J calls and clone size are given by that table; D and trimming were obtained from the DNA. Among 150,000 to 250,000 clones listed, about 95% were seen once. This CDR3 is built from 16 residues. The chain recombines TRBV21-1 with TRBJ1-2. TRBV21-1 has pseudogene status. What was sequenced was peripheral blood. The clonotype comes from a man under 40 with COVID-19, enrolled during active disease. The CDR3 loop reads CASSPHGRVEDYGYTF. The CDR3 DNA sequence: TGTGCCAGCAGCCCCCACGGAAGGGTGGAGGACTATGGCTACACCTTC.